This passage covers 25 T cell receptor beta chains from one sample sequenced in a study of cytomegalovirus exposure and HLA in healthy donors. PCR employed 60 Vbeta and 13 Jbeta primers. Produced via immunoSEQ multiplex PCR; TCRdb's table is partial and in-frame only. Among roughly 120,000 clones listed, approximately 70% were seen once. Sample: PBMCs. The source is a man younger than 40 in good health and CMV-seropositive.

This clone appeared a few times. CDR3 sequence: CASSVGGRYQETQYF. The CDR3 region has the DNA TGTGCCAGCAGTGTAGGAGGGAGGTACCAAGAGACCCAGTACTTC. V gene TRBV6-1 combines with J gene TRBJ2-5; D possibly corresponds to TRBD2 (6 bases). Germline-derived CDR1 and CDR2 are MNHNS and SASEGT. The CDR3 length is 15 residues. V lost 4 bases, J lost 0 bases, and 12 bases lay in between.

The rearrangement joins TRBV29-1 to TRBJ2-2, with 7 positions matching TRBD2. The CDR3 totals 14 residues. V lost 6 bases to trimming and J lost 7 bases; unmatched junction nucleotides: 11. Looked up from germline, CDR1 is SQVTM and CDR2 is ANQGSEA. Here the CDR3 reads CSVGEGGSVGELFF. The CDR3 coding sequence is TGCAGCGTGGGGGAGGGAGGGAGCGTCGGGGAGCTGTTTTTT.

This chain joins TRBV2 and TRBJ1-1; TRBD1 is a possible D gene (5 bases). V lost 6 bases and J 1 base, leaving 9 bases between the germline ends. This CDR3 has 13 residues. Germline V gene data show CDR1 as SNHLY and CDR2 as FYNNEI. CDR3 sequence: CASSLRENTEAFF. CDR3 coding DNA: TGTGCCAGCAGCCTCAGGGAGAACACTGAAGCTTTCTTT.

The V gene is TRBV9, the J gene TRBJ1-3; tentative D call: TRBD1 (5 bases). Trimming cost V 4 bases and J 4 bases, with 15 bases left between them. The germline V gene has CDR1 SGDLS and CDR2 YYNGEE. The CDR3 extends over 15 amino acids. The CDR3 DNA is TGTGCCAGCAGCACCATCGGGGCGGGGGGAAACACCATATATTTT. Translation: CASSTIGAGGNTIYF.

CDR3 coding DNA: TGCGCCAGCAGCCCGGGACTAGCGACCGGGGAGCTGTTTTTT. It specifies CASSPGLATGELFF. V usage is TRBV4-3 and J usage is TRBJ2-2; TRBD2 aligns across 10 bases. V dropped 4 bases and J dropped 5; count of bases not matched to a gene: 1. Germline lookup yields CDR1 LGHNA and CDR2 YSLEER. The CDR3 totals 14 residues.

This chain connects TRBV10-1 to TRBJ2-3, with D possibly being TRBD2 (5 bases). V was clipped by 5 bases and J by 4 bases, with 13 bases between them. The CDR3 has 14 amino acids. Germline CDR1 WNHNN, CDR2 SYGVQD (reference sequence). The CDR3 DNA reads as TGCGCCAGCAGTAAAACGATCGGGGCAGATACGCAGTATTTT. Its translation is CASSKTIGADTQYF.

The chain couples TRBV5-1 to TRBJ1-1; D not resolved. Trimming pared 0 bases from V and 0 bases from J, leaving 21 bases between. This CDR3 has 19 amino acids. Germline V gene data show CDR1 as SGHRS and CDR2 as YFSETQ. This CDR3 is CASSLATRSQVIMNTEAFF. In DNA form, the CDR3 reads TGCGCCAGCAGCTTGGCCACCAGGTCCCAGGTCATTATGAACACTGAAGCTTTCTTT.

The chain couples TRBV6-5 to TRBJ1-1; 7 bases align to TRBD1. Trimming removed 10 bases from V and 4 bases from J; junction bases left unmatched: 6. This CDR3 contains 12 residues. Germline CDR1 and CDR2: MNHEY and SVGAGI. The CDR3 protein is CAIEGAGTEAFF. CDR3 sequence (DNA): TGTGCCATCGAGGGGGCAGGCACTGAAGCTTTCTTT.

The CDR3 DNA reads as TGTGCCAGCAGCGTAGGACAGGGAGACTACGAGCAGTACTTC. As protein: CASSVGQGDYEQYF. The V call is TRBV9, the J call TRBJ2-7; TRBD1 aligns across 7 bases. The CDR3 extends over 14 amino acids. The germline CDR1 and CDR2 sequences are SGDLS and YYNGEE. Trimming cost V 0 bases and J 3 bases; bases outside gene matches: 3.

The chain is built from TRBV9 and TRBJ2-2, with D possibly TRBD1 on 5 matching bases. This CDR3 spans 14 amino acids. CDR1 and CDR2 (germline): SGDLS, YYNGEE. V was pared by 0 bases and J by 8 bases, with 11 bases between. The CDR3 here is CASSVDSGQGELFF. For the CDR3, the DNA is TGTGCCAGCAGCGTAGATTCAGGGCAGGGGGAGCTGTTTTTT.

This chain connects TRBV11-2 to TRBJ2-5, with a tentative D call TRBD1 (6 bases). Trimming removed 0 bases at V and 4 bases at J, with 9 bases between. The CDR3 is 14 amino acids. Germline V CDR1 and CDR2: SGHAT, FQNNGV. The CDR3 DNA reads TGTGCCAGCAGCTTAGATTGGGACACAGAGACCCAGTACTTC. Amino acid sequence: CASSLDWDTETQYF.

There are a few counts of this clone. This chain connects TRBV9 to TRBJ2-1; TRBD1 is a possible D gene (6 bases). The CDR3 covers 15 residues. Germline CDR1 and CDR2: SGDLS and YYNGEE. Trimming removed 0 bases at V and 4 bases at J, with 11 bases between. The CDR3 protein is CASSVGDKPYNEQFF. DNA of the CDR3: TGTGCCAGCAGCGTAGGGGACAAGCCTTACAATGAGCAGTTCTTC.

The gene calls are TRBV28 and TRBJ1-1; D gene unclear. CDR3 length: 14 residues. The germline V gene encodes CDR1 MDHEN and CDR2 SYDVKM. Trimming stripped 11 bases from V and 4 bases from J, with 20 bases between. The CDR3 spells CALSRLNRGTEAFF. DNA of the CDR3: TGTGCCTTATCGCGACTTAACCGGGGCACTGAAGCTTTCTTT.

The CDR3 reads CASSIDQGTFGAFF. The DNA for the CDR3 is TGTGCCAGTAGTATAGATCAGGGGACCTTTGGAGCTTTCTTT. This chain joins TRBV19 and TRBJ1-1; D is possibly TRBD1 (6 bases). V was shortened by 0 bases and J by 10 bases, with 15 bases between the two germline ends. This CDR3 region has 14 residues. Germline assignment: CDR1 LNHDA and CDR2 SQIVND (reference sequence). Combining the CDR3 with reference TRBV19 and TRBJ1-1 gives the whole variable domain DGGITQSPKYLFRKEGQNVTLSCEQNLNHDAMYWYRQDPGQGLRLIYYSQIVNDFQKGDIAEGYSVSREKKESFPLTVTSAQKNPTAFYLCASSIDQGTFGAFFGQGTRLTVV.

This chain joins TRBV29-1 and TRBJ2-1, with 8 bases lining up with TRBD1. Germline CDR1 is SQVTM and CDR2 is ANQGSEA. This CDR3 is built from 15 residues. Trimming took 4 bases from V and 0 from J; bases not matched to a gene: 5. The CDR3 sequence is CSVARTGSSYNEQFF. The DNA for the CDR3 is TGCAGCGTTGCCAGGACAGGGAGCTCCTACAATGAGCAGTTCTTC.

V gene TRBV5-1 combines with J gene TRBJ2-5, with D possibly being TRBD1 (5 bases). The CDR3 extends over 16 amino acids. Germline V gene lookup returns CDR1 SGHRS and CDR2 YFSETQ. The ends were cut back, 4 bases at V and 5 bases at J, with 21 bases in the middle. CDR3 DNA: TGCGCCAGCAGCGCCCACGGCGGCAGGGTGAGGGAGACCCAGTACTTC. Its translation: CASSAHGGRVRETQYF.

This clone was seen more than once but under ten times. The chain joins TRBV10-3 to TRBJ2-1; 10 bases match TRBD2. V lost 2 bases and J lost 0; bases outside the gene matches: 7. CDR1 is ENHRY, CDR2 SYGVKD, per germline. The CDR3 spans 18 residues. Here the CDR3 DNA reads TGTGCCATCAGTGAGCCGTCGCCTAGCGGGAGCTCCTACAATGAGCAGTTCTTC. Its protein product is CAISEPSPSGSSYNEQFF.

The CDR3, as DNA: TGCAGCGTTGAAGATTACGGGACAGGTAAATCCACTGAAGCTTTCTTT. Protein: CSVEDYGTGKSTEAFF. This chain uses TRBV29-1 with TRBJ1-1; 8 nucleotides match TRBD1. The CDR3 consists of 16 residues. Trimming at V came to 0 bases and at J to 4 bases, leaving 10 bases not matched to a gene. CDR1 is SQVTM, CDR2 ANQGSEA, per germline. Full variable domain (outside the CDR3, taken from reference TRBV29-1 and TRBJ1-1): SAVISQKPSRDICQRGTSLTIQCQVDSQVTMMFWYRQQPGQSLTLIATANQGSEATYESGFVIDKFPISRPNLTFSTLTVSNMSPEDSSIYLCSVEDYGTGKSTEAFFGQGTRLTVV.

The chain links TRBV19 to TRBJ2-3; 8 nucleotides align to TRBD2. The CDR3 consists of 16 residues. The germline CDR1 and CDR2 sequences are LNHDA and SQIVND (reference sequence). Losses at the gene ends were 5 bases for V and 4 bases for J; bases not matched to a gene: 11. The CDR3 sequence: CASSLRVGGEADTQYF. The CDR3 DNA is TGTGCCAGTAGTCTCAGGGTCGGGGGGGAGGCAGATACGCAGTATTTT. The full variable domain, rest sourced from reference TRBV19 and TRBJ2-3, is DGGITQSPKYLFRKEGQNVTLSCEQNLNHDAMYWYRQDPGQGLRLIYYSQIVNDFQKGDIAEGYSVSREKKESFPLTVTSAQKNPTAFYLCASSLRVGGEADTQYFGPGTRLTVL.

The chain is built from TRBV7-2 and TRBJ2-7; D might be TRBD2 (5 bases). This CDR3 is built from 13 residues. Trimming stripped 3 bases from V and 7 bases from J, with 13 bases between. Germline V gene data show CDR1 as SGHTA and CDR2 as FQGNSA. CDR3 DNA sequence: TGTGCCAGCAGCTTCATGGGTCGGGGAGAGCAGTACGTC. Residues: CASSFMGRGEQYV.

This clone was seen a handful of times. The chain employs TRBV6-1 and TRBJ1-5; 9 bases line up with TRBD1. V trimming: 3 bases; J trimming: 2 bases; junction bases outside the gene matches: 5. The CDR3 sequence is 16 residues long. Germline lookup yields CDR1 MNHNS and CDR2 SASEGT. Here the CDR3 DNA reads TGTGCCAGCAGTGACCCGGGACAGGGAGGCAATCAGCCCCAGCATTTT. The encoded protein is CASSDPGQGGNQPQHF.

This clone was detected a few times. The chain combines TRBV30 with TRBJ1-5, with a tentative D call TRBD1 (5 bases). The V gene lost 0 bases and the J gene lost 3 bases, with 6 bases spanning the gap. The CDR3 contains 13 residues. The germline CDR1 and CDR2 sequences are GTSNPN and SVGIG (reference sequence). CDR3 bases: TGTGCCTGGAGTGTACAGGCCAATCAGCCCCAGCATTTT. As protein: CAWSVQANQPQHF.

This chain joins TRBV19 and TRBJ1-1; the match to TRBD1 covers 7 bases. This CDR3 is built from 15 residues. With V trimmed by 7 bases and J by 1 base, 9 bases remained unmatched. Germline V lookup: CDR1 LNHDA, CDR2 SQIVND (reference sequence). This chain's CDR3 is CASISTGTENTEAFF. The CDR3 region has the DNA TGTGCCAGTATATCGACAGGGACGGAGAACACTGAAGCTTTCTTT. The full variable domain, in which reference TRBV19 and TRBJ1-1 provide the parts outside the CDR3, is DGGITQSPKYLFRKEGQNVTLSCEQNLNHDAMYWYRQDPGQGLRLIYYSQIVNDFQKGDIAEGYSVSREKKESFPLTVTSAQKNPTAFYLCASISTGTENTEAFFGQGTRLTVV.

The chain couples TRBV7-8 to TRBJ2-7; 14 bases fit TRBD2. CDR1 SGHVS and CDR2 FQNEAQ come from the germline V gene. The CDR3 totals 18 residues. V lost 5 bases to trimming and J lost 2 bases; unmatched junction nucleotides: 11. The CDR3 DNA follows: TGTGCCAGCAGCAGAGGACTAGCGGGAGGCCCTATTACCTACGAGCAGTACGTC. Amino acid sequence: CASSRGLAGGPITYEQYV.

This chain joins TRBV5-4 and TRBJ2-3; D unclear. V was trimmed by 2 bases and J by 2 bases, leaving 15 bases between them. CDR1 and CDR2 from the germline V gene are SGHNT and YYREEE (reference sequence). The CDR3 consists of 16 residues. CDR3 protein: CASSLLSSPHTDTQYF. The CDR3 DNA reads TGTGCCAGCAGCTTATTGTCGAGCCCCCACACAGATACGCAGTATTTT.